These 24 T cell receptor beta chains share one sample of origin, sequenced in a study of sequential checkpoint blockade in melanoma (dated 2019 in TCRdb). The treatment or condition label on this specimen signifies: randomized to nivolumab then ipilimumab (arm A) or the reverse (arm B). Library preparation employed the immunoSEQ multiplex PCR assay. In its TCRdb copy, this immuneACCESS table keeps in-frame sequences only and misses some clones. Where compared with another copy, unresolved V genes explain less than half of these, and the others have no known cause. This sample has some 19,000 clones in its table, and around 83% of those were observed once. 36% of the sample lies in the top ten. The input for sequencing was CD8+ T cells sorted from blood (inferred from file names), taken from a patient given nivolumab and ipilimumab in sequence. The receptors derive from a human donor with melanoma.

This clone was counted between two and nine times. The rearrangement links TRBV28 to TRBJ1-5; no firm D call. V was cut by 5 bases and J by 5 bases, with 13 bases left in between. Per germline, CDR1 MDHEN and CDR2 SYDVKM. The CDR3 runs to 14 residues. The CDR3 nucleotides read TGTGCCAGCAGTCCTAGGCTGCTCGATCAGCCCCAGCATTTT. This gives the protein CASSPRLLDQPQHF.

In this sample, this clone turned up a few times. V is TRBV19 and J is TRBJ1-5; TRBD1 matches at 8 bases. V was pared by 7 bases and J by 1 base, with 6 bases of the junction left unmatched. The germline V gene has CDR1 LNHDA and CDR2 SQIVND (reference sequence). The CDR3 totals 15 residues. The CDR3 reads CASTWTGLSNQPQHF. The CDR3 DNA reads TGTGCCAGTACCTGGACAGGGCTAAGCAATCAGCCCCAGCATTTT.

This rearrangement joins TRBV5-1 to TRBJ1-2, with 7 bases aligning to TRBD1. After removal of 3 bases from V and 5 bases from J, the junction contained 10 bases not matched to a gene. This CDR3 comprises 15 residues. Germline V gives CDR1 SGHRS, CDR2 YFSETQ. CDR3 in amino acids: CASSSGQARGYGYTF. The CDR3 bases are TGCGCCAGCAGCTCTGGACAGGCAAGAGGGTATGGCTACACCTTC.

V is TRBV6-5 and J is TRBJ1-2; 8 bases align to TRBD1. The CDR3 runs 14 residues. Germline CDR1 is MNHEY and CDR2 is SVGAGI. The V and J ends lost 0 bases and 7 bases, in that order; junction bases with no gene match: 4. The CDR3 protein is CASSYSDRGVGYTF. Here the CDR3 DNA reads TGTGCCAGCAGTTACTCTGACAGGGGCGTTGGCTACACCTTC.

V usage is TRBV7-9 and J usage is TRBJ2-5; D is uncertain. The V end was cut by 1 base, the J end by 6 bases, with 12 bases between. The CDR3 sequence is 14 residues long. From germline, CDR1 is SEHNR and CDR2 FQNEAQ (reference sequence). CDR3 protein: CASSLGDFLKTQYF. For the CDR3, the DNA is TGTGCCAGCAGCTTAGGTGACTTTTTGAAGACCCAGTACTTC.

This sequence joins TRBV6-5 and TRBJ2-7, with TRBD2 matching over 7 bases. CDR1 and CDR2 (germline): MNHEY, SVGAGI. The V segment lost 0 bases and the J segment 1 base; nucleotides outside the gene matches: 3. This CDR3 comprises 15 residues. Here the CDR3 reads CASSYSSRGSYEQYF. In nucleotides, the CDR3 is TGTGCCAGCAGTTACTCTTCGCGGGGGTCCTACGAGCAGTACTTC.

Written as DNA, the CDR3 is TGTGCCAGCAACCTTCCGCGGGAGGAGTACAATGAGCAGTTCTTC. It is translated as CASNLPREEYNEQFF. V usage is TRBV28 and J usage is TRBJ2-1, with 8 bases lining up with TRBD2. The CDR3 has 15 residues. Germline CDR1 reads MDHEN; CDR2 reads SYDVKM. After removal of 7 bases from V and 4 bases from J, the junction contained 9 bases not matched to a gene. Using reference TRBV28 and TRBJ2-1 for the parts outside the CDR3, the full variable domain is DVKVTQSSRYLVKRTGEKVFLECVQDMDHENMFWYRQDPGLGLRLIYFSYDVKMKEKGDIPEGYSVSREKKERFSLILESASTNQTSMYLCASNLPREEYNEQFFGPGTRLTVL.

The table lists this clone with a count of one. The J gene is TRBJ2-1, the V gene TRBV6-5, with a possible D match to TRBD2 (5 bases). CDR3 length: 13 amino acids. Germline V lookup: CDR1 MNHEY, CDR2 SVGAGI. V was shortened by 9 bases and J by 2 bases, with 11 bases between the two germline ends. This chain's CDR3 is CASSARPYNEQFF. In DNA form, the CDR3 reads TGTGCCAGTAGCGCGAGGCCCTACAATGAGCAGTTCTTC.

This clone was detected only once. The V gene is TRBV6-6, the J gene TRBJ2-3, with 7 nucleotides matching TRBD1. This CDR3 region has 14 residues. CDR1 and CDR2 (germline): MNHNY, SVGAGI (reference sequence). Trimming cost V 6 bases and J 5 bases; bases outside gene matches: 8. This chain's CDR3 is CASSPYRGGDTQYF. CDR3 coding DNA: TGTGCCAGCAGCCCCTACAGGGGTGGAGATACGCAGTATTTT.

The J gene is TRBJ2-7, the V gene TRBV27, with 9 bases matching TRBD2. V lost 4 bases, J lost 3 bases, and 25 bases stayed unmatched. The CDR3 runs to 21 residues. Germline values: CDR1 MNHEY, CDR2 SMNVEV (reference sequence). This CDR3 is CASSYLATRGRWTSELYEQYF. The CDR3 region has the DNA TGTGCCAGCAGTTACCTCGCGACGAGGGGGCGGTGGACTAGCGAGCTCTACGAGCAGTACTTC.

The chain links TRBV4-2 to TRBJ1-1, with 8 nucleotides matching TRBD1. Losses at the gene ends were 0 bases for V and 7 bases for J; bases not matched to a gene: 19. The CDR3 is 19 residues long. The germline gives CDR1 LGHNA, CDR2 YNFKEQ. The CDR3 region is CASSQDRRRQGRGGLEAFF. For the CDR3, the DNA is TGTGCCAGCAGCCAAGATCGAAGGAGACAGGGGCGCGGAGGCCTTGAAGCTTTCTTT.

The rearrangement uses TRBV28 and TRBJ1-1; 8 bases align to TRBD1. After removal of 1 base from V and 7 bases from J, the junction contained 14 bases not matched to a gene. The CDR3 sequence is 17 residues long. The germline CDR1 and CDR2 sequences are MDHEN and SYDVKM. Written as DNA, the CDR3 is TGTGCCAGCAGTTTATTTTCCGGGCCAGGGGGCGAAGTTGAAGCTTTCTTT. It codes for CASSLFSGPGGEVEAFF.

CDR3 sequence reads: CSVDWDRGRSGELFF. Here the CDR3 DNA reads TGCAGCGTTGATTGGGACAGGGGCAGGAGCGGGGAGCTGTTTTTT. The chain is built from TRBV29-1 and TRBJ2-2; the match to TRBD1 covers 10 bases. J was trimmed by 7 bases and V by 3 bases; bases with no gene match: 8. This CDR3 is built from 15 residues. CDR1 and CDR2 (germline): SQVTM, ANQGSEA.

The DNA of the CDR3 is TGTGCCAGCTCACCACCGGCGGGAGGGGCGGATACGCAGTATTTT. Its translation: CASSPPAGGADTQYF. This rearrangement joins TRBV18 to TRBJ2-3; 9 positions match TRBD2. The CDR3 is made up of 15 amino acids. The J segment lost 6 bases and the V segment lost 0 bases, leaving 4 bases of the junction unmatched. Germline CDR1 and CDR2: KGHSH and LQKENI.

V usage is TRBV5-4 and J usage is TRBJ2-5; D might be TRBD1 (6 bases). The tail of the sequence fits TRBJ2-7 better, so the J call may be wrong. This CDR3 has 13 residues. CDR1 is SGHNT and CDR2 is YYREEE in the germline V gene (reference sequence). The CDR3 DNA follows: TGTGCCAGCAGCTGGGCCAGGGGTCTCGAGCAGTACTTC. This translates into CASSWARGLEQYF.

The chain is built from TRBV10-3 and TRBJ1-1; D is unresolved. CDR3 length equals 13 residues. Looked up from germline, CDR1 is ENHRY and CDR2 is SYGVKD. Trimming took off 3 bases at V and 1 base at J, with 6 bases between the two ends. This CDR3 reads CAISDLPNTEAFF. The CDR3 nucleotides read TGTGCCATCAGTGACCTCCCGAACACTGAAGCTTTCTTT.

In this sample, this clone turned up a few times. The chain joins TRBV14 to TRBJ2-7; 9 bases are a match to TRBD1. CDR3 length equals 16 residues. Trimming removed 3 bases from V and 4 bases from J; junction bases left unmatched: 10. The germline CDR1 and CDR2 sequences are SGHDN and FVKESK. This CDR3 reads CASSQLQGARSYEQYF. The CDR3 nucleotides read TGTGCCAGCAGCCAGCTACAGGGGGCGCGTAGTTACGAGCAGTACTTC.

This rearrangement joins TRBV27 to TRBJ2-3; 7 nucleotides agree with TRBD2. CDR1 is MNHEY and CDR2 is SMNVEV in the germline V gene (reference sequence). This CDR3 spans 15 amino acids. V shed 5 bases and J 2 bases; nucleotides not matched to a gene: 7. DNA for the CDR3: TGTGCCAGCAGTCCCAGCGGGGTAACCACAGATACGCAGTATTTT. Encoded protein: CASSPSGVTTDTQYF.

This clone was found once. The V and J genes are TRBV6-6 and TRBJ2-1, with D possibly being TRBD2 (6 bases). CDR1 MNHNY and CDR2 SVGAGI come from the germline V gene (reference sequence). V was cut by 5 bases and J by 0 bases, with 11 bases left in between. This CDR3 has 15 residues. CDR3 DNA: TGTGCCAGCAGTCATAGCGGCAGCTCCTACAATGAGCAGTTCTTC. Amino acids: CASSHSGSSYNEQFF.

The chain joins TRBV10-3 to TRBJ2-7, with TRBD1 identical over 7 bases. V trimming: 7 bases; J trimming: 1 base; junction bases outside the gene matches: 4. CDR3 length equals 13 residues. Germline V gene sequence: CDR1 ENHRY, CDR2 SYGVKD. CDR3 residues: CAIKRDSSYEQYF. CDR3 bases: TGTGCCATCAAGAGGGACAGTTCCTACGAGCAGTACTTC.

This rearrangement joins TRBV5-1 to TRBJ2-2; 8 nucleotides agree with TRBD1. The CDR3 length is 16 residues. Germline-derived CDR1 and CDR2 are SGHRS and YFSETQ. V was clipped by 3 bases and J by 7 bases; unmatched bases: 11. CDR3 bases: TGCGCCAGCAGCTGGAGGGCCAGGGGGCTGGACGGGGAGCTGTTTTTT. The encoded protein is CASSWRARGLDGELFF. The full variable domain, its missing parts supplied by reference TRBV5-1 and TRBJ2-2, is KAGVTQTPRYLIKTRGQQVTLSCSPISGHRSVSWYQQTPGQGLQFLFEYFSETQRNKGNFPGRFSGRQFSNSRSEMNVSTLELGDSALYLCASSWRARGLDGELFFGEGSRLTVL.

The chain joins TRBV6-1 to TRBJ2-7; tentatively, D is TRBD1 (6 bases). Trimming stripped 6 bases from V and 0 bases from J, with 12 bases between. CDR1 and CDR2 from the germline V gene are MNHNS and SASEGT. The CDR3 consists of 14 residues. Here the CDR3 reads CASSKTGSSYEQYF. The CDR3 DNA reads TGTGCCAGCAGCAAGACAGGAAGCTCCTACGAGCAGTACTTC.

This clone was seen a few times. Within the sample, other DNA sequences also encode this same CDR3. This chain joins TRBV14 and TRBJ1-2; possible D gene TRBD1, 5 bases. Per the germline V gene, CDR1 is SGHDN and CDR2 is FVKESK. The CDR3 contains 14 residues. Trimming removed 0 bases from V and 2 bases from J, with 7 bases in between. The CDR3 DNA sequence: TGTGCCAGCAGCCAAGAAAGGGGAAACTATGGCTACACCTTC. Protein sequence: CASSQERGNYGYTF.

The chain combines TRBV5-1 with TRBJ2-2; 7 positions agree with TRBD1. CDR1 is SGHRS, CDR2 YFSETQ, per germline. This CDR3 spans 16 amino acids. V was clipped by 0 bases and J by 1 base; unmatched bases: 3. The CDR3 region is CASSLERTGNTGELFF. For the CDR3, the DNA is TGCGCCAGCAGCTTGGAGCGGACAGGGAACACCGGGGAGCTGTTTTTT.